The clone carrying this T cell receptor (beta chain) was found a few times. These data belong to a study of shared clonotypes between healthy human individuals. Using immunoSEQ multiplex PCR, the repertoire was profiled, and TCRdb retains in-frame clones only, with some absent. This sample carries under 130,000 clones, 65% to 75% of them seen once, and the ten largest clones take around 24%. The V end was cut by 0 bases, the J end by 0 bases, with 10 bases between. Germline V gene sequence: CDR1 MRHNA, CDR2 SNTAGT. The CDR3 totals 16 residues. The TCR sequence derives from a woman aged 25 to 45 in good health. The sequenced material came from memory CD8+ T cells sorted from blood. Subset denoted: CD45RO+ cells pooled with CCR7-negative TemRA cells. This chain links TRBV6-4 with TRBJ2-3; D is unresolved. This CDR3 reads CASSDSSAASTDTQYF. CDR3 in DNA: TGTGCCAGCAGTGACTCGAGCGCGGCTAGCACAGATACGCAGTATTTT.